This T cell receptor beta chain came from a study of blood T cell repertoires in COVID-19 (dated by TCRdb to between 2020 and 2021). Looking at the study overall: Samples from collaborators originated in the United States, Italy and Spain and spanned both the acute and convalescent phases of COVID-19. The prospective study material was composed of cDNA or gDNA derived from T cells, B-cell-depleted T cells, or PBMCs. The dataset comprised deeply sampled blood TCRbeta repertoires from subjects exposed to, actively infected with, or recovered from COVID-19. The repertoires were released in a freely available public database intended as a resource for research on the immune response to SARS-CoV-2. Samples came from the ongoing ImmuneRACE study (first 160 participants) plus 1,254 subjects from 6 global collaborators. Sample metadata almost always included a de-identified subject ID, COVID-19 status, age in years and sex. Where available, HLA class I and class II types were taken from metadata supplied by the sample provider and were not determined by assay-based typing.

As regards this clone: Its recognized antigen is unknown. There are no base qualities to consult, and no much larger clone falls within one base.

Findings and caveats that apply to the study as a whole: The quantity of clinical and demographic metadata differed by source and by participant and was supplied without curation.

The immunoSEQ Assay, a bias-controlled multiplex PCR, was used to amplify TCRbeta CDR3 regions from genomic DNA. The source study handled its data this way. The number of nucleated cells in each sample was estimated by amplification of reference gene primers within the assay. Sequence reads were collapsed and filtered to measure the absolute abundance of every unique TCRbeta CDR3 rearrangement. For each sample, productive Simpson clonality was calculated as the square root of Simpson's diversity index over productive rearrangements. Imported from immuneACCESS, the table was reduced by TCRdb to in-frame sequences with V and J called. These copies leave out some clones; in studies compared against another copy, an unresolved V gene accounts for under half, and the cause of the remainder is not known. V, J and clone size reflect that table, while D and trimming were determined from the DNA. Present in this sample are 250,000 to 300,000 clones, about four fifths of which were seen just once. The ten biggest clones cover roughly 5.7% of the sample.

The collaborating institutions used their own protocols to collect whole blood in K2EDTA tubes. For TCRbeta analysis, collaborators shipped samples as frozen whole blood, isolated PBMCs, or DNA extracted from either of those sample types. The cysteine opens and the phenylalanine closes a CDR3 of 15 amino acids. The only DNA kept is the CDR3, 45 bases in frame from the first base. The germline V gene provides CDR1 SGHTA and CDR2 FQGNSA. At the junction V is shortened by 1 base and J by 6 bases, with 16 bases in between. This receptor was obtained from an elderly man with acute or convalescent COVID-19. The V and J segments used are TRBV7-2 and TRBJ2-7, with a weak D call of TRBD1 (6 bases match). Source material: peripheral blood. The CDR3 amino acid sequence is: CASSLGWDTASEQYF. The DNA sequence follows: TGTGCCAGCAGCTTAGGCTGGGACACAGCCTCCGAGCAGTACTTC.